The 17 T cell receptor beta chains below were found in one sample sequenced in a study of shared clonotypes between healthy human individuals. Positively selected for CCR7, the CD45RO-negative cells used as naive CD8 cells excluded terminally differentiated effector memory CD45RA+ cells. Sequenced by immunoSEQ multiplex PCR; TCRdb stores in-frame clones only, minus some. Found here are about 2.1 million clones, 85% to 95% of them singletons; the top ten hold around 1.8%. The sample was naive CD8+ T cells from PBMCs. The receptors were gathered from a man between 18 and 35 years old in good health. Some clones in this sample may be carry-over from other donors' samples.

The V and J genes are TRBV5-4 and TRBJ1-2; a weak D match, TRBD1 (5 bases). The CDR3 is 14 amino acids. In germline, CDR1 is SGHNT, CDR2 YYREEE (reference sequence). The V gene lost 3 bases and the J gene lost 5 bases, with 14 bases spanning the gap. Here the CDR3 reads CASSYDVGVYGYTF. The CDR3 DNA follows: TGTGCCAGCAGCTATGACGTGGGGGTATATGGCTACACCTTC.

The chain couples TRBV5-1 to TRBJ2-5; 12 positions agree with TRBD1. The CDR3 has 16 residues. The V and J ends lost 3 bases and 3 bases, in that order; junction bases with no gene match: 6. Germline V gene lookup returns CDR1 SGHRS and CDR2 YFSETQ. The CDR3 spells CASSSRDRGREETQYF. In DNA, the CDR3 is TGCGCCAGCAGCTCACGGGACAGGGGGCGGGAAGAGACCCAGTACTTC.

About this clone: Other DNA sequences in this sample translate to the same CDR3. The CDR3 protein is CASSLGSGRFNEQYF. The CDR3 nucleotides are TGTGCCAGCAGTTTGGGAAGCGGGAGGTTTAACGAGCAGTACTTC. V usage is TRBV27 and J usage is TRBJ2-7; 9 nucleotides agree with TRBD2. V was clipped by 3 bases and J by 5 bases; unmatched bases: 8. Germline CDR1 and CDR2: MNHEY and SMNVEV (reference sequence). The length of the CDR3 is 15 residues.

V and J are TRBV6-1 and TRBJ1-5; TRBD1 is a possible D gene (6 bases). Germline V gene data show CDR1 as MNHNS and CDR2 as SASEGT. CDR3 length equals 13 residues. V dropped 6 bases and J dropped 7 bases, with 13 bases sitting between them. The CDR3 is CASSRGAQQPQHF. CDR3 nucleotide sequence: TGTGCCAGCAGCAGGGGCGCTCAACAGCCCCAGCATTTT.

This clone was counted a single time. CDR3 region: CASSTRGGYSIPDTQYF. The CDR3 DNA is TGCGCCAGCAGCACCCGGGGGGGGTACAGTATTCCAGATACGCAGTATTTT. V gene TRBV5-1 combines with J gene TRBJ2-3; 8 bases are a match to TRBD2. The CDR3 consists of 17 residues. Per germline, CDR1 SGHRS and CDR2 YFSETQ. Trimming removed 4 bases from V and 4 bases from J; junction bases left unmatched: 14.

The rearrangement links TRBV18 to TRBJ2-3, with 12 bases that match TRBD2. The CDR3 covers 16 residues. With 3 bases clipped from V and 3 bases from J, the junction kept 4 bases outside the gene matches. Germline lookup yields CDR1 KGHSH and CDR2 LQKENI. Written as DNA, the CDR3 is TGTGCCAGCTCACCCGGACTAGCGGGGCCAACAGATACGCAGTATTTT. This encodes CASSPGLAGPTDTQYF.

CDR3 nucleotides: TGTGCCAGCAGTTTCCCTAGCAGGGAAAATTCCTACAATGAGCAGTTCTTC. The encoded protein is CASSFPSRENSYNEQFF. V and J are TRBV28 and TRBJ2-1; tentatively, D is TRBD1 or TRBD2 (5 bases each). The V gene lost 3 bases and the J gene lost 1 base, with 16 bases spanning the gap. The CDR3 has 17 residues. Germline values: CDR1 MDHEN, CDR2 SYDVKM.

V and J are TRBV6-5 and TRBJ1-5, with 7 positions matching TRBD1. This CDR3 is built from 15 residues. The V segment lost 3 bases and the J segment 1 base; nucleotides outside the gene matches: 3. CDR1 is MNHEY and CDR2 is SVGAGI in the germline V gene. The DNA for the CDR3 is TGTGCCAGCAGTTATACAGGGGAGAGCAATCAGCCCCAGCATTTT. It is translated as CASSYTGESNQPQHF.

This chain uses TRBV30 with TRBJ2-2; D ambiguous. Germline V lookup: CDR1 GTSNPN, CDR2 SVGIG (reference sequence). V was cut by 4 bases and J by 4 bases, with 10 bases left in between. The CDR3 is 13 residues long. CDR3 amino acids: CAWMTRATGELFF. The CDR3 bases are TGTGCCTGGATGACGCGCGCCACCGGGGAGCTGTTTTTT.

The CDR3 reads CASSYGDGVTYEQYF. The CDR3, as DNA: TGTGCCAGCAGTTACGGTGATGGGGTTACCTACGAGCAGTACTTC. This chain joins TRBV6-6 and TRBJ2-7; D unresolved. Germline values: CDR1 MNHNY, CDR2 SVGAGI (reference sequence). Between the trimmed V and J ends, which lost 2 bases and 2 bases, there was a span of 13 bases. The CDR3 consists of 15 residues.

This sequence joins TRBV4-2 and TRBJ2-4; D remains ambiguous. The CDR3 covers 17 residues. In germline, CDR1 is LGHNA, CDR2 YNFKEQ. The germline V and J ends were trimmed by 1 base and 2 bases, with 15 bases remaining between them. The CDR3 sequence is CASSQATSDGPKNIQYF. The CDR3 DNA follows: TGTGCCAGCAGCCAAGCCACGTCTGATGGGCCCAAAAACATTCAGTACTTC.

The rearrangement uses TRBV30 and TRBJ1-1; the D gene is possibly TRBD1 (5 bases). Deletions cut 5 bases from V and 14 bases from J, with 24 bases between. Looked up from germline, CDR1 is GTSNPN and CDR2 is SVGIG (reference sequence). The CDR3 is made up of 13 amino acids. CDR3 in DNA: TGTGCCTGGGGCGCCCGGGACTCCAAGAATAAGTTCTTT. Protein sequence: CAWGARDSKNKFF.

This clone came up once. This chain links TRBV10-1 with TRBJ2-3; D gene uncertain. CDR1 is WNHNN and CDR2 is SYGVQD in the germline V gene (reference sequence). CDR3 length: 15 residues. V lost 2 bases and J 5 bases, leaving 14 bases between the germline ends. The CDR3 loop is CASSETLTVEDTQYF. Here the CDR3 DNA reads TGCGCCAGCAGTGAGACTCTTACTGTTGAAGATACGCAGTATTTT.

The gene calls are TRBV4-3 and TRBJ2-7, with D possibly matching TRBD2 (5 bases). Germline CDR1 reads LGHNA; CDR2 reads YSLEER. The V end was cut by 0 bases, the J end by 0 bases, with 21 bases between. The CDR3 totals 19 residues. The CDR3: CASSQDRSEFSEASYEQYF. Written as DNA, the CDR3 is TGCGCCAGCAGCCAAGATCGATCCGAGTTTAGCGAGGCCTCCTACGAGCAGTACTTC.

This clone was observed a few times. Other DNA sequences within the sample encode an identical CDR3. The genes are TRBV7-9 and TRBJ1-2; a possible D gene is TRBD1 (5 bases). The CDR3 consists of 12 residues. Germline V gene lookup returns CDR1 SEHNR and CDR2 FQNEAQ (reference sequence). V lost 1 base and J 7 bases, leaving 7 bases between the germline ends. Here the CDR3 reads CASSLDGAGYTF. CDR3 sequence (DNA): TGTGCCAGCAGCTTAGATGGGGCTGGCTACACCTTC.

The chain has TRBV30 and TRBJ1-1; D is unresolved. The CDR3 length is 15 residues. V was shortened by 2 bases and J by 0 bases, with 13 bases between the two germline ends. The V gene's germline CDR1 is GTSNPN and CDR2 SVGIG (reference sequence). The CDR3 loop reads CAWSPSGRMNTEAFF. CDR3 DNA: TGTGCCTGGAGTCCTTCCGGGCGGATGAACACTGAAGCTTTCTTT. Complete variable domain (other parts from reference TRBV30 and TRBJ1-1): SQTIHQWPATLVQPVGSPLSLECTVEGTSNPNLYWYRQAAGRGLQLLFYSVGIGQISSEVPQNLSASRPQDRQFILSSKKLLLSDSGFYLCAWSPSGRMNTEAFFGQGTRLTVV.

The chain links TRBV27 to TRBJ2-1; 8 nucleotides match TRBD1. CDR1 MNHEY and CDR2 SMNVEV come from the germline V gene (reference sequence). Germline trimming cut 5 bases from V and 8 bases from J; bases unmatched to any gene: 14. This CDR3 is built from 16 residues. CDR3: CASSPSTGEIEHEQFF. DNA of the CDR3: TGTGCCAGCAGTCCATCGACAGGGGAGATCGAGCATGAGCAGTTCTTC.